This entry concerns a single TCR beta chain. Its antigen is not identified. This specimen belongs to a study of shared clonotypes between healthy human individuals. The assay was immunoSEQ multiplex PCR, and TCRdb's table has in-frame clones only and misses some. The sample lists 2 million to 2.5 million clones; over 85% were seen once. Germline assignment: CDR1 SGHRS and CDR2 YFSETQ. Trimming removed 0 bases from V and 0 bases from J; junction bases left unmatched: 6. This CDR3 has 17 residues. Study findings and constraints: Inspection by rarefaction showed sorted-subset sequencing to be incomplete despite large depth.

The chain couples TRBV5-1 to TRBJ1-5, with 7 bases fitting TRBD1. The clonotype was recovered from a man younger than 30 in good health. Some clones in this sample may be carry-over from other donors' samples. Sequenced: naive CD4+ T cells from PBMCs. The subset was: CD45RA+ positively selected. This chain's CDR3 is CASSLGEGANSNQPQHF. CDR3 in DNA: TGCGCCAGCAGCTTGGGAGAGGGGGCAAATAGCAATCAGCCCCAGCATTTT.